These 8 T cell receptor beta chains were sequenced from one sample in a study of blood T cell repertoires in COVID-19. Assay used: immunoSEQ multiplex PCR; TCRdb lists only in-frame clones, some missing. The repertoire holds tens of thousands of clones, with about 90% as singletons. Sequenced sample: peripheral blood. These receptor sequences come from a man in his sixties or seventies with acute or convalescent COVID-19.

The chain employs TRBV5-1 and TRBJ2-7, with 7 positions matching TRBD2. The CDR3 loop spans 16 amino acids. Germline loops: CDR1 SGHRS, CDR2 YFSETQ. V was clipped by 3 bases and J by 4 bases; unmatched bases: 13. In DNA form, the CDR3 reads TGCGCCAGCAGCTCCTCCCCTGGGGGGGGAGGATACGAGCAGTACTTC. It codes for CASSSSPGGGGYEQYF. The variable domain in full, with the rest retrieved from reference TRBV5-1 and TRBJ2-7, is KAGVTQTPRYLIKTRGQQVTLSCSPISGHRSVSWYQQTPGQGLQFLFEYFSETQRNKGNFPGRFSGRQFSNSRSEMNVSTLELGDSALYLCASSSSPGGGGYEQYFGPGTRLTVT.

The genes are TRBV3-1 (or the pseudogene TRBV3-2) and TRBJ2-3, with a tentative D call TRBD2 (6 bases). Germline CDR1 LGHDT, CDR2 YNNKEL (reference sequence). Trimming took 6 bases from V and 5 from J, leaving 27 bases between them. The CDR3 sequence is 18 residues long. For the CDR3, the DNA is TGTGCCAGCAGTAAGATCAGGATGGGACTCCAGTTACTAGATACGCAGTATTTT. It is translated as CASSKIRMGLQLLDTQYF.

The J gene is TRBJ1-2, the V gene TRBV28, with unresolved D. The CDR3 spans 13 residues. Germline V gives CDR1 MDHEN, CDR2 SYDVKM. V lost 5 bases and J 7 bases, leaving 14 bases between the germline ends. The DNA of the CDR3 is TGTGCCAGCAGTATCCCTAAGAGCGGTGGCTACACCTTC. This sequence encodes CASSIPKSGGYTF.

Written as DNA, the CDR3 is TGTGCCACCAGCAACCCGGGACTAGCGGTCAATACGCAGTATTTT. The encoded protein is CATSNPGLAVNTQYF. V gene TRBV15 combines with J gene TRBJ2-3; 11 bases agree with TRBD2. Germline assignment: CDR1 LNHNV and CDR2 YYDKDF (reference sequence). This CDR3 is 15 amino acids long. V lost 4 bases and J lost 7; bases outside the gene matches: 7.

V is TRBV7-6 and J is TRBJ2-6; 8 bases line up with TRBD1. Looked up from germline, CDR1 is SGHVS and CDR2 is FNYEAQ. With 3 bases clipped from V and 0 bases from J, the junction kept 1 base outside the gene matches. This CDR3 is 16 amino acids long. The CDR3 reads CASSLTGASGANVLTF. The CDR3, as DNA: TGTGCCAGCAGCTTGACAGGGGCCTCTGGGGCCAACGTCCTGACTTTC.

The chain carries TRBV11-2 and TRBJ2-7; D unclear. Germline CDR1 is SGHAT and CDR2 is FQNNGV. The CDR3 is 14 amino acids. Between the trimmed V and J ends, which lost 2 bases and 7 bases, there was a span of 15 bases. DNA for the CDR3: TGTGCCAGCAGCTTACCTCTTTTGGGCCAGGAGCAGTACTTC. Translation: CASSLPLLGQEQYF.

DNA for the CDR3: TGTGCCAGCAGCTTACCAGAGGATGGCTACACCTTC. This sequence encodes CASSLPEDGYTF. This chain uses TRBV7-9 with TRBJ1-2; D is undetermined. Germline V gene lookup returns CDR1 SEHNR and CDR2 FQNEAQ (reference sequence). This CDR3 is 12 amino acids long. Trimming shortened V by 2 bases and J by 6 bases, and 7 bases separated the two germline ends.

V is TRBV6-2 or TRBV6-3 and J is TRBJ2-7; 7 bases agree with TRBD2. The trim removed 2 bases at V and 3 bases at J, leaving 7 bases unmatched. The V gene's germline CDR1 is MNHEY and CDR2 SVGEGT. This CDR3 contains 15 residues. The CDR3 spells CASSYPTAGYYEQYF. CDR3 nucleotides: TGTGCCAGCAGTTACCCGACAGCGGGATACTACGAGCAGTACTTC.